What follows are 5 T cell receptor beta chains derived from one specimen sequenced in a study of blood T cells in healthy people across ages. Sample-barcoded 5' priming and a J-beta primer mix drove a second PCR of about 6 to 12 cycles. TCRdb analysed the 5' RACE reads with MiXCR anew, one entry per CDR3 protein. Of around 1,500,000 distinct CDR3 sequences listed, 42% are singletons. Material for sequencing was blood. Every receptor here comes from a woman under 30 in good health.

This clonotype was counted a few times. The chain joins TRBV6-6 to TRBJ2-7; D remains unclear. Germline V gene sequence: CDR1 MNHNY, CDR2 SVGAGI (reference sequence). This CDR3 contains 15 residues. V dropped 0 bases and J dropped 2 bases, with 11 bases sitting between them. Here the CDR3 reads CASSYSTQDTYEQYF. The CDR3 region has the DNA TGTGCCAGCAGTTACTCTACACAAGACACCTACGAGCAGTACTTC.

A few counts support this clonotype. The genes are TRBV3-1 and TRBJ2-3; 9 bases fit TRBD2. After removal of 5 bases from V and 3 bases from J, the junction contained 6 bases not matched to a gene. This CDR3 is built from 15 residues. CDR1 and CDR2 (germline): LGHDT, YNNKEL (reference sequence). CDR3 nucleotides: TGTGCCAGCAGCTCTCCGGGACTAGCTACAGATACGCAGTATTTT. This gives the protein CASSSPGLATDTQYF.

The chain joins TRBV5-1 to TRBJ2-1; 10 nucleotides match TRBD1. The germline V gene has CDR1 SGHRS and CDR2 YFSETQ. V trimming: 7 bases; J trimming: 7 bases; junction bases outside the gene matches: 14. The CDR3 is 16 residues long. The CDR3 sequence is CASRTGTGVLGNEQFF. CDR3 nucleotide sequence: TGCGCCAGCCGGACCGGGACAGGGGTGCTGGGGAATGAGCAGTTCTTC.

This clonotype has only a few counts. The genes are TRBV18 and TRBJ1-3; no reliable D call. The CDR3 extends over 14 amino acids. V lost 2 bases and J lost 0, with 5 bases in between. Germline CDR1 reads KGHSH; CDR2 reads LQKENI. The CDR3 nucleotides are TGTGCCAGCTCACCAGGAGACTCTGGAAACACCATATATTTT. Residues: CASSPGDSGNTIYF.

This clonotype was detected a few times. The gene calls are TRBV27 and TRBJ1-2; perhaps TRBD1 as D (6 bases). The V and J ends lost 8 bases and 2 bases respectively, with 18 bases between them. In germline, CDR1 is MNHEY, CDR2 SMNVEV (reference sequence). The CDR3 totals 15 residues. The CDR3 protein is CASGPSTGSNYGYTF. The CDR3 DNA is TGTGCCAGCGGCCCCTCGACAGGTTCGAACTATGGCTACACCTTC.